The 21 T cell receptor beta chains reported below all come from one sample, sequenced in a study of shared clonotypes between healthy human individuals. Profiled with immunoSEQ multiplex PCR; TCRdb holds only in-frame clones, not every one. The sample has 450,000 to 500,000 clones, roughly 80% seen once. Sequenced material: PBMCs. The receptors were gathered from a middle-aged woman in good health. Some clones in this sample may be carry-over from other donors' samples.

The J gene is TRBJ2-3, the V gene TRBV19; D unresolved. V gave up 5 bases and J gave up 6 bases, with 12 bases separating them. Germline CDR1 is LNHDA and CDR2 is SQIVND (reference sequence). There are 13 residues in the CDR3. CDR3 residues: CASSPSFHDTQYF. The CDR3 region has the DNA TGTGCCAGTAGTCCGTCCTTCCACGATACGCAGTATTTT.

The chain couples TRBV7-9 to TRBJ2-6; D not certain. Germline-derived CDR1 and CDR2 are SEHNR and FQNEAQ (reference sequence). Trimming left V 5 bases short and J 4 bases short, with 12 bases between. CDR3 length: 15 amino acids. In DNA form, the CDR3 reads TGTGCCAGCAGCCCTCCTCTATTGGGGGCCAACGTCCTGACTTTC. Its protein product is CASSPPLLGANVLTF.

This clone was recorded a few times. V usage is TRBV7-9 and J usage is TRBJ2-7; D is undetermined. This CDR3 has 13 amino acids. Germline V gene data show CDR1 as SEHNR and CDR2 as FQNEAQ (reference sequence). The V gene lost 5 bases and the J gene lost 7 bases, with 15 bases spanning the gap. CDR3 in amino acids: CASSIDGPWEQYF. The CDR3, as DNA: TGTGCCAGCAGCATAGACGGGCCATGGGAGCAGTACTTC. Together with reference TRBV7-9 and TRBJ2-7, the CDR3 gives the full variable domain: DTGVSQNPRHKITKRGQNVTFRCDPISEHNRLYWYRQTLGQGPEFLTYFQNEAQLEKSRLLSDRFSAERPKGSFSTLEIQRTEQGDSAMYLCASSIDGPWEQYFGPGTRLTVT.

As regards this clone: A far more abundant clone sits one base away, making this likely a read error. The sample carries other DNA sequences with the same CDR3. V and J are TRBV2 and TRBJ1-1; D gene uncertain. The CDR3 contains 14 residues. CDR1 and CDR2 from the germline V gene are SNHLY and FYNNEI. CDR3 sequence (DNA): TGTGCCAGTAGTGAAGCTGTAAAACTGACTGAAGCTTTCTTT. Translation: CASSEAVKLTEAFF.

This clone was counted only a few times. The chain uses TRBV19 and TRBJ1-2, with a possible D match to TRBD1 (6 bases). V gave up 5 bases and J gave up 7 bases, with 14 bases separating them. The CDR3 covers 13 residues. From germline, CDR1 is LNHDA and CDR2 SQIVND (reference sequence). CDR3: CASSPQGFGGYTF. The CDR3 DNA is TGTGCCAGTAGTCCTCAGGGGTTCGGTGGCTACACCTTC.

In this sample, this clone turned up once. This chain joins TRBV5-5 and TRBJ1-5; D is unclear. The CDR3 has 15 residues. Germline CDR1 reads SGHKS; CDR2 reads YYEKEE (reference sequence). The V gene lost 0 bases and the J gene lost 3 bases, with 10 bases spanning the gap. Written as DNA, the CDR3 is TGTGCCAGCAGCTTGGTGGGAAGGAACAATCAGCCCCAGCATTTT. This encodes CASSLVGRNNQPQHF.

The rearrangement joins TRBV18 to TRBJ2-3; D may match TRBD1 or TRBD2 (5 bases each). Trimming pared 5 bases from V and 2 bases from J, leaving 14 bases between. CDR1 is KGHSH and CDR2 is LQKENI in the germline V gene. The CDR3 spans 15 residues. Written as DNA, the CDR3 is TGTGCCAGCTCATCCGGGACCGTCGCCACAGATACGCAGTATTTT. It codes for CASSSGTVATDTQYF.

The chain employs TRBV7-9 and TRBJ2-7, with 13 bases aligning to TRBD2. The CDR3 is 13 amino acids. From germline, CDR1 is SEHNR and CDR2 FQNEAQ (reference sequence). V trimming: 8 bases; J trimming: 4 bases; junction bases outside the gene matches: 2. CDR3 sequence: CASGTSGAYEQYF. In nucleotides, the CDR3 is TGTGCCAGCGGGACTAGCGGGGCATACGAGCAGTACTTC. Complete variable domain (other parts from reference TRBV7-9 and TRBJ2-7): DTGVSQNPRHKITKRGQNVTFRCDPISEHNRLYWYRQTLGQGPEFLTYFQNEAQLEKSRLLSDRFSAERPKGSFSTLEIQRTEQGDSAMYLCASGTSGAYEQYFGPGTRLTVT.

This clone occurred a few times. The chain uses TRBV15 and TRBJ1-5; no clear D. Trimming pared 0 bases from V and 7 bases from J, leaving 4 bases between. Germline-derived CDR1 and CDR2 are LNHNV and YYDKDF (reference sequence). The CDR3 length is 12 residues. The CDR3 loop reads CATSRDIQPQHF. CDR3 DNA sequence: TGTGCCACCAGCAGAGATATCCAGCCCCAGCATTTT.

CDR3 sequence (DNA): TGTGCCAGCTCACCACCGGTTGGAGGCGGACTGGGCTACAATGAGCAGTTCTTC. Encoded protein: CASSPPVGGGLGYNEQFF. The chain uses TRBV18 and TRBJ2-1, with D possibly being TRBD2 (5 bases). The CDR3 length is 18 residues. V lost 0 bases, J lost 3 bases, and 18 bases lay in between. The V gene's germline CDR1 is KGHSH and CDR2 LQKENI. Together with reference TRBV18 and TRBJ2-1, the CDR3 gives the full variable domain: NAGVMQNPRHLVRRRGQEARLRCSPMKGHSHVYWYRQLPEEGLKFMVYLQKENIIDESGMPKERFSAEFPKEGPSILRIQQVVRGDSAAYFCASSPPVGGGLGYNEQFFGPGTRLTVL.

This chain links TRBV6-6 with TRBJ2-1; no reliable D call. Trimming cost V 0 bases and J 4 bases, with 10 bases left between them. CDR1 MNHNY and CDR2 SVGAGI come from the germline V gene (reference sequence). The CDR3 runs to 15 residues. The CDR3 spells CASSYSAPDYNEQFF. CDR3 nucleotides: TGTGCCAGCAGTTACTCGGCTCCCGATTACAATGAGCAGTTCTTC.

The chain joins TRBV7-8 to TRBJ2-5; 10 bases agree with TRBD2. This CDR3 comprises 18 residues. Germline CDR1 is SGHVS and CDR2 is FQNEAQ. After removal of 0 bases from V and 5 bases from J, the junction contained 12 bases not matched to a gene. The CDR3 DNA is TGTGCCAGCAGCTTAGCGAGGGCGACTAGCGGGCCTAGGGAGACCCAGTACTTC. It is translated as CASSLARATSGPRETQYF.

V gene TRBV14 combines with J gene TRBJ2-6, with unresolved D. The germline V gene has CDR1 SGHDN and CDR2 FVKESK. CDR3 size: 15 residues. Trimming pared 5 bases from V and 0 bases from J, leaving 8 bases between. CDR3 protein: CASSAWGSGANVLTF. CDR3 DNA: TGTGCCAGCAGCGCTTGGGGCTCTGGGGCCAACGTCCTGACTTTC. The entire variable domain, with the rest obtained from reference TRBV14 and TRBJ2-6, is as follows: EAGVTQFPSHSVIEKGQTVTLRCDPISGHDNLYWYRRVMGKEIKFLLHFVKESKQDESGMPNNRFLAERTGGTYSTLKVQPAELEDSGVYFCASSAWGSGANVLTFGAGSRLTVL.

This clone has only a few counts. V is TRBV29-1 and J is TRBJ2-5; TRBD1 matches 7 bases. V dropped 7 bases and J dropped 6; count of bases not matched to a gene: 11. The CDR3 covers 13 residues. Germline loops: CDR1 SQVTM, CDR2 ANQGSEA. In nucleotides, the CDR3 is TGCAGCGGCACCAGACAGGGCGTTAAGACCCAGTACTTC. It translates to CSGTRQGVKTQYF. Variable domain in full (rest from reference TRBV29-1 and TRBJ2-5): SAVISQKPSRDICQRGTSLTIQCQVDSQVTMMFWYRQQPGQSLTLIATANQGSEATYESGFVIDKFPISRPNLTFSTLTVSNMSPEDSSIYLCSGTRQGVKTQYFGPGTRLLVL.

For the CDR3, the DNA is TGTGCCAGCAGCCCAGGACGGAGCAACACTGAAGCTTTCTTT. Amino acids: CASSPGRSNTEAFF. The chain combines TRBV7-4 with TRBJ1-1; D gene unclear. The germline CDR1 and CDR2 sequences are SGHVT and SQSDAQ. The CDR3 consists of 14 residues. Trimming removed 5 bases from V and 2 bases from J, with 12 bases in between.

The chain recombines TRBV30 with TRBJ1-1; 9 nucleotides agree with TRBD1. Germline loops: CDR1 GTSNPN, CDR2 SVGIG (reference sequence). Trimming at V came to 5 bases and at J to 3 bases, leaving 7 bases not matched to a gene. The CDR3 runs to 14 residues. CDR3 protein: CAWGQGSGYTEAFF. The DNA of the CDR3 is TGTGCCTGGGGACAGGGGAGCGGGTACACTGAAGCTTTCTTT.

This clone was observed once. The V call is TRBV28, the J call TRBJ1-5; TRBD1 matches at 7 bases. Per germline, CDR1 MDHEN and CDR2 SYDVKM. The CDR3 consists of 15 residues. V gave up 6 bases and J gave up 6 bases; unmatched junction bases: 11. The CDR3 sequence: CASSHRGQGTQPQHF. As DNA, the CDR3 is TGTGCCAGCAGCCATAGGGGGCAGGGGACTCAGCCCCAGCATTTT.

The V and J genes are TRBV19 and TRBJ1-2; TRBD1 might be the D (5 bases). V lost 3 bases and J lost 7, with 12 bases in between. Per germline, CDR1 LNHDA and CDR2 SQIVND (reference sequence). The CDR3 has 13 residues. Here the CDR3 DNA reads TGTGCCAGTAGTATTCAGGGTACTTCTGGCTACACCTTC. Its translation is CASSIQGTSGYTF.

This chain connects TRBV5-4 to TRBJ2-1; D ambiguous. The CDR3 spans 13 residues. Germline lookup yields CDR1 SGHNT and CDR2 YYREEE (reference sequence). The V end was cut by 4 bases, the J end by 8 bases, with 13 bases between. CDR3 sequence: CASSPGLGDEQFF. The CDR3 DNA reads TGTGCCAGCAGCCCGGGCCTAGGCGATGAGCAGTTCTTC.

The chain carries TRBV11-2 and TRBJ2-7; D may be TRBD1 (7 bases). V was pared by 5 bases and J by 6 bases, with 20 bases between. The CDR3 has 15 amino acids. CDR1 and CDR2 (germline): SGHAT, FQNNGV. CDR3 sequence: CASSPGGHIRSEQYF. The CDR3 nucleotides read TGTGCCAGCAGCCCAGGGGGGCACATTCGGAGCGAGCAGTACTTC.

The table lists this clone with a count of one. The chain recombines TRBV5-1 with TRBJ2-3, with 10 bases identical to TRBD1. Germline V gene sequence: CDR1 SGHRS, CDR2 YFSETQ. The CDR3 contains 15 residues. V lost 4 bases and J lost 6; bases outside the gene matches: 8. The CDR3 sequence is CASSPPTGGIDTQYF. The CDR3 DNA reads TGCGCCAGCAGCCCACCGACAGGGGGCATCGATACGCAGTATTTT.